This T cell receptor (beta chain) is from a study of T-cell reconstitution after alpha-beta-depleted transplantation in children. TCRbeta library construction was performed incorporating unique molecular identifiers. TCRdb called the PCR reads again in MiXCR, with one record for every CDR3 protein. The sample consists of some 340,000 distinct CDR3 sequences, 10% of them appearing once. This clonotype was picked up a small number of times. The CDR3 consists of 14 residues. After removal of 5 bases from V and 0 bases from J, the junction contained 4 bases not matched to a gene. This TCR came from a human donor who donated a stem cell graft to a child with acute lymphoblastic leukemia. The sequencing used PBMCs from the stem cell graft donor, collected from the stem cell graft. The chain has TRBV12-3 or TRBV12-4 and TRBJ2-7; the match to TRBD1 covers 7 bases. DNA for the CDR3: TGTGCCAGCAGTACGGACAGGAGCTCCTACGAGCAGTACTTC. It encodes CASSTDRSSYEQYF.